This TCR beta chain was recovered during a study of breast tumors, draining lymph nodes, adjacent tissues. TCRdb reprocessed the multiplex PCR reads with MiXCR, giving one entry per CDR3 protein. The sample includes approximately 180,000 distinct CDR3 sequences, 30% to 35% of them seen just once. Overall study findings and caveats: Tumor repertoires ranked between lymph nodes and nontumor tissue in diversity, with V and J gene preferences. Luminal-like breast cancer showed significantly higher tumor–nontumor repertoire similarity than basal-like. Data only fit, rather than demonstrated, lymph node origin of most tumor T cells.

The J segment lost 1 base and the V segment lost 6 bases, leaving 17 bases of the junction unmatched. The CDR3 runs to 19 residues. CDR1 and CDR2 (germline): SGHVS, FQNEAQ. Axillary draining lymph nodes of breast cancer patients supplied the node samples. In this sample, this clonotype turned up many times. What it recognizes is unknown. The receptor comes from a female donor with breast cancer. Some clones in this sample may be carry-over from other donors' samples. The specimen was axillary lymph node tissue. This rearrangement joins TRBV7-8 to TRBJ2-1; 8 positions match TRBD1. The chain's CDR3 is CASSRTGRRAILSYNEQFF. The CDR3 DNA reads as TGTGCCAGCAGTAGGACAGGGAGGCGGGCTATTTTATCCTACAATGAGCAGTTCTTC.